The 13 T cell receptor beta chains presented below share a single source sample, sequenced in a study of blood T cell repertoires in COVID-19. TCRdb's copy holds only in-frame clones and misses some; the assay was immunoSEQ multiplex PCR. Among about 290,000 clones, approximately 88% were seen once, and the ten largest hold 0.85% to 1%. Sequenced material: peripheral blood. The receptors were sampled from a woman in her forties who had recovered from COVID-19.

The V and J genes are TRBV27 and TRBJ1-4, with TRBD1 matching 9 bases. Trimming took 10 bases from V and 7 from J; bases not matched to a gene: 10. The CDR3 spans 14 residues. Germline CDR1 and CDR2: MNHEY and SMNVEV (reference sequence). The chain's CDR3 is CATGRGTGIEKLFF. DNA of the CDR3: TGTGCCACCGGAAGGGGGACAGGGATTGAAAAACTGTTTTTT.

This clone was observed a single time. The V call is TRBV3-1 (or the pseudogene TRBV3-2), the J call TRBJ1-1; the D gene is possibly TRBD1 (5 bases). The CDR3 consists of 14 residues. The germline V and J ends were trimmed by 0 bases and 1 base, with 6 bases remaining between them. The germline V gene encodes CDR1 LGHDT and CDR2 YNNKEL (reference sequence). CDR3 sequence reads: CASSQDQGNTEAFF. The CDR3 region has the DNA TGTGCCAGCAGCCAAGATCAGGGGAACACTGAAGCTTTCTTT.

This chain connects TRBV9 to TRBJ1-3, with 9 bases matching TRBD1. This CDR3 region has 15 residues. The germline V gene has CDR1 SGDLS and CDR2 YYNGEE. V lost 4 bases to trimming and J lost 0 bases; unmatched junction nucleotides: 2. The CDR3 DNA follows: TGTGCCAGCAGCCCGACAGGGGGCTCTGGAAACACCATATATTTT. This gives the protein CASSPTGGSGNTIYF.

On this clone itself: The sample holds other DNA sequences that translate to the same CDR3. J is TRBJ1-4 and V is TRBV5-1; D ambiguous. The CDR3 consists of 14 residues. With 1 base removed from V and 0 bases from J, the gap between germline ends came to 4 bases. In germline, CDR1 is SGHRS, CDR2 YFSETQ. CDR3: CASSLTATNEKLFF. In nucleotides, the CDR3 is TGCGCCAGCAGCTTGACAGCAACTAATGAAAAACTGTTTTTT.

The chain couples TRBV11-3 to TRBJ2-5, with 10 nucleotides matching TRBD2. From germline, CDR1 is SGHNT and CDR2 YENEEA. Unmatched junction bases numbered 8, after V lost 5 bases and J lost 2 bases. This CDR3 is built from 16 residues. For the CDR3, the DNA is TGTGCCAGCAGCCCCGGTGGGACTAGCGTTCAAGAGACCCAGTACTTC. As protein: CASSPGGTSVQETQYF.

The chain links TRBV6-4 to TRBJ2-1, with 8 bases aligning to TRBD2. Per germline, CDR1 MRHNA and CDR2 SNTAGT. This CDR3 has 17 residues. The J segment lost 1 base and the V segment lost 2 bases, leaving 7 bases of the junction unmatched. CDR3 bases: TGTGCCAGCAGTGACCAATATGCGGGGGGTTCCTACAATGAGCAGTTCTTC. It encodes CASSDQYAGGSYNEQFF.

This chain links TRBV19 with TRBJ1-5; D gene unclear. V gave up 5 bases and J gave up 7 bases, with 12 bases separating them. This CDR3 contains 13 residues. In germline, CDR1 is LNHDA, CDR2 SQIVND (reference sequence). The CDR3 protein is CASSPLGEQPQHF. The CDR3 bases are TGTGCCAGTAGTCCCTTAGGAGAGCAGCCCCAGCATTTT.

The chain links TRBV4-1 to TRBJ2-1; 8 bases are a match to TRBD2. CDR3 length: 17 amino acids. V lost 0 bases, J lost 0 bases, and 4 bases stayed unmatched. Germline V gene data show CDR1 as MGHRA and CDR2 as YSYEKL. CDR3 amino acids: CASSQDTGTSSYNEQFF. The CDR3 DNA sequence: TGCGCCAGCAGCCAAGACACCGGGACTAGCTCCTACAATGAGCAGTTCTTC.

The V and J genes are TRBV2 and TRBJ2-7, with D possibly matching TRBD1 (8 bases). CDR3 length: 15 amino acids. The ends were cut back, 5 bases at V and 4 bases at J, with 18 bases in the middle. Per germline, CDR1 SNHLY and CDR2 FYNNEI. CDR3 in amino acids: CASSFNRGGRYEQYF. The CDR3 DNA reads as TGTGCCAGCAGTTTCAACAGGGGGGGTCGTTACGAGCAGTACTTC.

This clone was detected only once. The V call is TRBV27, the J call TRBJ1-5, with 8 bases lining up with TRBD1. CDR1 and CDR2 (germline): MNHEY, SMNVEV (reference sequence). J gave up 6 bases and V 5 bases, and 6 bases lay outside the gene matches. The CDR3 contains 14 residues. The CDR3 bases are TGTGCCAGCAGTGCGAACACAGGGGGTCAGCCCCAGCATTTT. Its protein product is CASSANTGGQPQHF.

CDR3 DNA sequence: TGTGCCAGCAGTGGGACATCCCGAAACTATGGCTACACCTTC. Its protein is CASSGTSRNYGYTF. The gene calls are TRBV2 and TRBJ1-2; a possible D gene is TRBD1 (5 bases). Germline-derived CDR1 and CDR2 are SNHLY and FYNNEI. Trimming removed 4 bases at V and 2 bases at J, with 11 bases between. This CDR3 is built from 14 residues.

In this sample, this clone turned up a few times. This chain links TRBV2 with TRBJ2-3; the match to TRBD2 covers 7 bases. Germline trimming cut 2 bases from V and 0 bases from J; bases unmatched to any gene: 2. The CDR3 has 15 amino acids. The germline CDR1 and CDR2 sequences are SNHLY and FYNNEI. The CDR3 is CASSEQGLSTDTQYF. CDR3 DNA: TGTGCCAGCAGTGAACAGGGACTAAGCACAGATACGCAGTATTTT.

This sequence joins TRBV6-4 and TRBJ2-2; unclear D gene. The CDR3 has 13 residues. V lost 2 bases and J lost 11, with 12 bases in between. Germline loops: CDR1 MRHNA, CDR2 SNTAGT. This CDR3 reads CASSDHYRLELFF. CDR3 coding DNA: TGTGCCAGCAGTGACCATTACAGATTAGAGCTGTTTTTT.